One sample yielded the 15 T cell receptor beta chains listed below, sequenced in a study of cytotoxic CD8 clonotypes in ibrutinib-treated CLL. Using immunoSEQ multiplex PCR, the repertoire was profiled, and TCRdb retains in-frame clones only, with some absent. The table shows about 310,000 clones, with approximately 80% occurring only once. The source was PBMCs, collected before ibrutinib treatment. These receptors came from a human donor with chronic lymphocytic leukemia.

The V call is TRBV11-2, the J call TRBJ2-1; 8 bases are shared with TRBD2. J gave up 4 bases and V 5 bases, and 10 bases lay outside the gene matches. CDR3 length: 16 residues. Germline lookup yields CDR1 SGHAT and CDR2 FQNNGV. The CDR3 coding sequence is TGTGCCAGCAGCGCCGAAGCGGGAGTCGGGTACAATGAGCAGTTCTTC. As protein: CASSAEAGVGYNEQFF. Variable domain in full (rest from reference TRBV11-2 and TRBJ2-1): EAGVAQSPRYKIIEKRQSVAFWCNPISGHATLYWYQQILGQGPKLLIQFQNNGVVDDSQLPKDRFSAERLKGVDSTLKIQPAKLEDSAVYLCASSAEAGVGYNEQFFGPGTRLTVL.

The rearrangement joins TRBV30 to TRBJ1-2; no definite D call. V gave up 2 bases and J gave up 3 bases, with 13 bases separating them. Germline loops: CDR1 GTSNPN, CDR2 SVGIG (reference sequence). This CDR3 contains 14 residues. The chain's CDR3 is CAWSSPPEDYGYTF. CDR3 coding DNA: TGTGCCTGGAGTTCTCCTCCGGAGGACTATGGCTACACCTTC.

CDR3 in amino acids: CASSFPLDTQYF. Written as DNA, the CDR3 is TGTGCCAGCAGCTTCCCTTTGGATACGCAGTATTTT. The rearrangement joins TRBV7-9 to TRBJ2-3; D unresolved. Germline values: CDR1 SEHNR, CDR2 FQNEAQ (reference sequence). V lost 3 bases and J lost 6, with 7 bases in between. CDR3 length: 12 amino acids.

The chain is built from TRBV5-4 and TRBJ2-7; D ambiguous. The V gene lost 0 bases and the J gene lost 5 bases, with 12 bases spanning the gap. Germline V gene data show CDR1 as SGHNT and CDR2 as YYREEE (reference sequence). The CDR3 has 14 residues. In DNA, the CDR3 is TGTGCCAGCAGCTTGGAACCCCACGACGACGAGCAGTACTTC. It encodes CASSLEPHDDEQYF.

This chain links TRBV5-4 with TRBJ2-2; D is unclear. The CDR3 covers 11 residues. Germline values: CDR1 SGHNT, CDR2 YYREEE (reference sequence). V lost 1 base, J lost 7 bases, and 2 bases lay in between. For the CDR3, the DNA is TGTGCCAGCAGCTTGTTCGGGGAGCTGTTTTTT. Its translation is CASSLFGELFF.

The rearrangement joins TRBV9 to TRBJ2-7; no definite D call. The CDR3 loop spans 15 amino acids. Germline assignment: CDR1 SGDLS and CDR2 YYNGEE. Trimming left V 1 base short and J 0 bases short, with 11 bases between. In DNA, the CDR3 is TGTGCCAGCAGCGTAAGCGCGACGGTCTCCTACGAGCAGTACTTC. Translation: CASSVSATVSYEQYF. The variable domain in full, completed from reference TRBV9 and TRBJ2-7, reads DSGVTQTPKHLITATGQRVTLRCSPRSGDLSVYWYQQSLDQGLQFLIQYYNGEERAKGNILERFSAQQFPDLHSELNLSSLELGDSALYFCASSVSATVSYEQYFGPGTRLTVT.

This clone was picked up a small number of times. This sample includes further DNA sequences coding for the same CDR3. This chain links TRBV5-1 with TRBJ2-1, with 7 bases that match TRBD2. This CDR3 comprises 16 residues. J lost 3 bases, V lost 0 bases, and 6 bases had no gene match. The germline gives CDR1 SGHRS, CDR2 YFSETQ. In DNA, the CDR3 is TGCGCCAGCAGCTTGGATACGGGAGGTAGCTACAATGAGCAGTTCTTC. The encoded protein is CASSLDTGGSYNEQFF.

This chain uses TRBV6-5 with TRBJ2-7, with 7 bases matching TRBD2. CDR3 length: 16 residues. Germline V gene sequence: CDR1 MNHEY, CDR2 SVGAGI. J was trimmed by 0 bases and V by 0 bases; bases with no gene match: 5. CDR3 loop: CASSYSQGGVSYEQYF. The CDR3 region has the DNA TGTGCCAGCAGTTACTCCCAGGGAGGGGTCTCCTACGAGCAGTACTTC.

V and J are TRBV5-6 and TRBJ2-2; D is unresolved. Deletions cut 2 bases from V and 8 bases from J, with 16 bases between. Germline values: CDR1 SGHDT, CDR2 YYEEEE. The CDR3 runs to 15 residues. The CDR3 DNA reads TGTGCCAGCAGCTTCAGAAAGGTCTTGTCTGGGGAGCTGTTTTTT. This encodes CASSFRKVLSGELFF.

This sequence joins TRBV6-4 and TRBJ2-2; D ambiguous. Germline values: CDR1 MRHNA, CDR2 SNTAGT. V lost 3 bases to trimming and J lost 5 bases, with 7 bases between them. The CDR3 extends over 13 amino acids. The CDR3 sequence: CASSESGTGELFF. CDR3 coding DNA: TGTGCCAGCAGTGAATCGGGTACCGGGGAGCTGTTTTTT.

In its sample, this clone was seen once. The chain links TRBV11-3 to TRBJ2-1; TRBD2 might be the D (5 bases). Germline V gene lookup returns CDR1 SGHNT and CDR2 YENEEA. Trimming cost V 8 bases and J 6 bases, with 17 bases left between them. This CDR3 has 14 residues. The CDR3 region has the DNA TGTGCCAGCGCCTGGGCTAGTGGGAGCAATGAGCAGTTCTTC. Residues: CASAWASGSNEQFF.

This chain connects TRBV5-1 to TRBJ2-1, with unresolved D. This CDR3 region has 11 residues. Trimming stripped 0 bases from V and 6 bases from J, with 1 base between. The germline V gene encodes CDR1 SGHRS and CDR2 YFSETQ. CDR3 in amino acids: CASSLGNEQFF. In DNA, the CDR3 is TGCGCCAGCAGCTTGGGCAATGAGCAGTTCTTC. Full variable domain (missing parts from reference TRBV5-1 and TRBJ2-1): KAGVTQTPRYLIKTRGQQVTLSCSPISGHRSVSWYQQTPGQGLQFLFEYFSETQRNKGNFPGRFSGRQFSNSRSEMNVSTLELGDSALYLCASSLGNEQFFGPGTRLTVL.

V gene TRBV30 combines with J gene TRBJ2-4, with D unresolved. The CDR3 has 18 residues. In germline, CDR1 is GTSNPN, CDR2 SVGIG (reference sequence). V lost 4 bases and J lost 0, with 22 bases in between. The CDR3 sequence is CAWTPRWANLLAKNIQYF. Here the CDR3 DNA reads TGTGCCTGGACCCCCCGGTGGGCCAATTTACTAGCCAAAAACATTCAGTACTTC.

The chain is built from TRBV9 and TRBJ2-2; possible D gene TRBD1, 6 bases. Germline CDR1 reads SGDLS; CDR2 reads YYNGEE. V shed 4 bases and J shed 4 bases, with 14 bases lying between them. The CDR3 extends over 15 amino acids. The CDR3 DNA sequence: TGTGCCAGCAGCCCCCTGGGGGCGACCACCGGGGAGCTGTTTTTT. It translates to CASSPLGATTGELFF. Drawing the rest from reference TRBV9 and TRBJ2-2, the complete variable domain is DSGVTQTPKHLITATGQRVTLRCSPRSGDLSVYWYQQSLDQGLQFLIQYYNGEERAKGNILERFSAQQFPDLHSELNLSSLELGDSALYFCASSPLGATTGELFFGEGSRLTVL.

The chain combines TRBV10-1 with TRBJ2-1, with TRBD2 matching 7 bases. In germline, CDR1 is WNHNN, CDR2 SYGVQD (reference sequence). CDR3 length: 14 amino acids. The ends lost 0 bases at V and 9 bases at J; junction bases unmatched: 5. The CDR3 DNA follows: TGCGCCAGCAGTGAGTCGGGAGGGCCGGGTGAGCAGTTCTTC. It codes for CASSESGGPGEQFF.